The T cell receptor (beta chain) described here comes from a study of CD8 T cells in ankylosing spondylitis. This clonotype was seen a handful of times. A read error may account for a junction end that differs from germline. CDR1 and CDR2 from the germline V gene are LNHDA and SQIVND (reference sequence). The CDR3 runs to 13 residues. TCRdb analysed the 5' RACE reads with MiXCR anew, one entry per CDR3 protein. Of some 120,000 distinct CDR3 sequences listed, about 6.4% are singletons. Sequencing was performed on blood, either unsorted or a sorted T cell fraction (not recorded which). This TCR was recovered from a male donor with ankylosing spondylitis or in good health (not recorded which). The genes are TRBV19 and TRBJ2-7; maybe TRBD1 (5 bases). Written as DNA, the CDR3 is TGTGCCAGTAGTGTTCGACAGTCCTTCGAGCAGTACTTC. The encoded protein is CASSVRQSFEQYF. Full variable domain (missing parts from reference TRBV19 and TRBJ2-7): DGGITQSPKYLFRKEGQNVTLSCEQNLNHDAMYWYRQDPGQGLRLIYYSQIVNDFQKGDIAEGYSVSREKKESFPLTVTSAQKNPTAFYLCASSVRQSFEQYFGPGTRLTVT.